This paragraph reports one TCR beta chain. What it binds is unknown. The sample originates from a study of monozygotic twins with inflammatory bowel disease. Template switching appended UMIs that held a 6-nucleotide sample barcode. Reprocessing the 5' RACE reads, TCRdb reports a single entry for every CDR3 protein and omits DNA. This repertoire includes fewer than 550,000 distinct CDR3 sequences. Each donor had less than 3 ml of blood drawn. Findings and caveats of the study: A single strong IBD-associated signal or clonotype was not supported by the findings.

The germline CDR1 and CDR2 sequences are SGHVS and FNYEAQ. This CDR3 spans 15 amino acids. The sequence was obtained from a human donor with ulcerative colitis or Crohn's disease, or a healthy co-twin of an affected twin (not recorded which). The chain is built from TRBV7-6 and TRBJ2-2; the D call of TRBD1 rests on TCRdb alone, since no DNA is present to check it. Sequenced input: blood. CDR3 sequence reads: CASSLVRGGTGELFF.